This TCR beta chain was found in a study of shared T cell receptors in the human thymus. TCRdb keeps only in-frame clones here, not all; method: immunoSEQ multiplex PCR. The sample shows 700,000 or so clones, 70% to 90% of them seen only once. A further study also used this sample, focusing on human thymus T cells.

Specimen: thymocytes. This sequence was found in a girl younger than two with a congenital heart defect.

DNA of the CDR3: TGTGCCAGCAGCCTTACAGACGGGAACACCGGGGAGCTGTTTTTT. Encoded protein: CASSLTDGNTGELFF. V is TRBV7-9 and J is TRBJ2-2; D gene ambiguous. Trimming pared 5 bases from V and 1 base from J, leaving 11 bases between. The CDR3 is 15 residues long. Germline CDR1 is SEHNR and CDR2 is FQNEAQ (reference sequence).